The 25 T cell receptor beta chains in this list originate from one sample, sequenced in a study of cytomegalovirus exposure and HLA in healthy donors listed by TCRdb under 2017. Library method: the immunoSEQ multiplex PCR assay. For the multiplex PCR, a mixture combining 60 forward primers for TCR Vbeta segments and 13 reverse primers for TCR Jbeta segments was used. Entries here come from immuneACCESS through TCRdb and include only in-frame sequences with V and J called. Some clones fail to appear in such tables; in the studies checked, an unresolved V gene covers under half of the shortfall, and the cause of the remainder is unknown. The sample table holds about 70,000 clones, of which roughly 70% were seen once. The ten largest clones add up to approximately 11% of the sample. The sequenced material came from PBMCs. All receptors derive from a woman in her 30s in good health and CMV-seronegative.

The chain is built from TRBV7-2 and TRBJ2-1, with TRBD2 matching 11 bases. Germline V gene data show CDR1 as SGHTA and CDR2 as FQGNSA. The CDR3 is 16 residues long. The junction had 2 bases not matched to a gene; V was cut back by 3 bases and J by 1 base. CDR3 sequence (DNA): TGTGCCAGCAGCTTCGCTAGCGGGGGGTCCTACAATGAGCAGTTCTTC. This gives the protein CASSFASGGSYNEQFF.

The chain links TRBV23-1 to TRBJ1-5; 12 bases align to TRBD1. TRBV23-1 is an open reading frame, and its role is uncertain. Trimming cost V 2 bases and J 3 bases; bases outside gene matches: 8. The CDR3 consists of 18 residues. CDR3 loop: CASSQRDRGPFVNQPQHF. CDR3 coding DNA: TGCGCCAGCAGTCAACGGGACAGGGGGCCTTTTGTCAATCAGCCCCAGCATTTT.

The chain is built from TRBV9 and TRBJ1-4, with 7 bases identical to TRBD1. In germline, CDR1 is SGDLS, CDR2 YYNGEE. The CDR3 contains 13 residues. V lost 3 bases to trimming and J lost 8 bases; unmatched junction nucleotides: 4. The DNA for the CDR3 is TGTGCCAGCAGCGGACAGGGTGGAGAAAAACTGTTTTTT. This encodes CASSGQGGEKLFF.

The V gene is TRBV14, the J gene TRBJ1-1, with TRBD1 matching 7 bases. The germline gives CDR1 SGHDN, CDR2 FVKESK. This CDR3 spans 15 amino acids. Trimming cost V 4 bases and J 5 bases; bases outside gene matches: 10. In nucleotides, the CDR3 is TGTGCCAGCAGCCGGGGGACCTACAGGGGTACTGAAGCTTTCTTT. Amino acid sequence: CASSRGTYRGTEAFF.

Of note for this clone: A junction end diverges from the germline sequence, so it may reflect a read error. The rearrangement joins TRBV7-2 to TRBJ2-3, with 9 bases aligning to TRBD2. From germline, CDR1 is SGHTA and CDR2 FQGNSA. The CDR3 runs to 15 residues. CDR3 amino acids: CASSSPTSGTDTQYF. Written as DNA, the CDR3 is TGTGCCAGCAGCTCACCGACTAGCGGCACGGATACGCAGTATTTT. Full variable domain (outside the CDR3, taken from reference TRBV7-2 and TRBJ2-3): GAGVSQSPSNKVTEKGKDVELRCDPISGHTALYWYRQSLGQGLEFLIYFQGNSAPDKSGLPSDRFSAERTGGSVSTLTIQRTQQEDSAVYLCASSSPTSGTDTQYFGPGTRLTVL.

The rearrangement links TRBV7-2 to TRBJ2-5; TRBD2 might be the D (7 bases). The CDR3 loop spans 16 amino acids. From germline, CDR1 is SGHTA and CDR2 FQGNSA. Trimming left V 1 base short and J 2 bases short, with 14 bases between. In DNA form, the CDR3 reads TGTGCCAGCAGCTTAGGAGGGGGGGGCCCGCAAGAGACCCAGTACTTC. It specifies CASSLGGGGPQETQYF.

The V call is TRBV5-6, the J call TRBJ2-7; the match to TRBD1 covers 11 bases. The CDR3 is 15 residues long. The V gene's germline CDR1 is SGHDT and CDR2 YYEEEE. V dropped 4 bases and J dropped 1; count of bases not matched to a gene: 4. CDR3 sequence reads: CASSVGTGGSYEQYF. The CDR3 DNA follows: TGTGCCAGCAGCGTCGGGACAGGGGGGTCCTACGAGCAGTACTTC.

This rearrangement joins TRBV27 to TRBJ1-4; possibly TRBD1 for D (5 bases). Germline V gives CDR1 MNHEY, CDR2 SMNVEV (reference sequence). V was cut by 6 bases and J by 3 bases, with 20 bases left in between. This CDR3 contains 17 residues. The CDR3 coding sequence is TGTGCCAGCAGCTCCCCGGGGGGGACGATCCCTAATGAAAAACTGTTTTTT. This codes for CASSSPGGTIPNEKLFF.

This chain connects TRBV28 to TRBJ1-5; D is perhaps TRBD1 (6 bases). Germline CDR1 reads MDHEN; CDR2 reads SYDVKM. Deletions cut 0 bases from V and 0 bases from J, with 12 bases between. The CDR3 contains 17 residues. The CDR3 loop reads CASSLWTGGNSNQPQHF. The CDR3, as DNA: TGTGCCAGCAGTTTATGGACAGGAGGAAATAGCAATCAGCCCCAGCATTTT.

As DNA, the CDR3 is TGTGCCAGCGCAGCGGCGGGGGGTGATGGCTACACCTTC. Residues: CASAAAGGDGYTF. This chain connects TRBV6-6 to TRBJ1-2, with D possibly being TRBD1 (5 bases). V lost 8 bases and J lost 6, with 16 bases in between. This CDR3 comprises 13 residues. Germline V CDR1 and CDR2: MNHNY, SVGAGI (reference sequence).

V usage is TRBV29-1 and J usage is TRBJ2-1; D possibly corresponds to TRBD2 (7 bases). The V gene's germline CDR1 is SQVTM and CDR2 ANQGSEA. Trimming shortened V by 4 bases and J by 8 bases, and 15 bases separated the two germline ends. The CDR3 sequence is 13 residues long. The CDR3 nucleotides are TGCAGCGTTGGAACTACCGGGGGGCATGAGCAGTTCTTC. This translates into CSVGTTGGHEQFF.

The CDR3 coding sequence is TGTGCCAGCACCCGTCGGACAGGGCTGACCTACGAGCAGTACTTC. This sequence encodes CASTRRTGLTYEQYF. The chain links TRBV5-6 to TRBJ2-7; 8 nucleotides match TRBD1. Germline loops: CDR1 SGHDT, CDR2 YYEEEE. The CDR3 runs 15 residues. The V and J ends lost 6 bases and 2 bases, in that order; junction bases with no gene match: 10.

The V gene is TRBV9, the J gene TRBJ1-6; TRBD1 matches 11 bases. The germline CDR1 and CDR2 sequences are SGDLS and YYNGEE. V shed 4 bases, J shed 7 bases, and the junction held 4 bases outside the gene matches. This CDR3 is 15 amino acids long. CDR3: CASSFGTGGNSPLHF. In DNA, the CDR3 is TGTGCCAGCAGCTTTGGGACAGGGGGAAATTCACCCCTCCACTTT.

CDR3 in DNA: TGTGCCAGCAGCCCCCAGAGCGGGGGGCCCTACGAGCAGTACTTC. As protein: CASSPQSGGPYEQYF. V gene TRBV11-2 combines with J gene TRBJ2-7, with 9 bases lining up with TRBD2. V was pared by 5 bases and J by 2 bases, with 7 bases of the junction left unmatched. The germline V gene has CDR1 SGHAT and CDR2 FQNNGV. The CDR3 loop spans 15 amino acids.

The chain joins TRBV15 to TRBJ2-1; TRBD1 agrees at 9 bases. This CDR3 contains 17 residues. V was clipped by 0 bases and J by 8 bases; unmatched bases: 11. Germline V gives CDR1 LNHNV, CDR2 YYDKDF (reference sequence). CDR3 sequence: CATSRDPGTGRPDEQFF. CDR3 in DNA: TGTGCCACCAGCAGAGATCCGGGGACAGGGCGGCCCGATGAGCAGTTCTTC.

The V call is TRBV18, the J call TRBJ2-1; 10 positions match TRBD2. J gave up 10 bases and V 0 bases, and 9 bases lay outside the gene matches. This CDR3 contains 16 residues. CDR1 KGHSH and CDR2 LQKENI come from the germline V gene. The CDR3 bases are TGTGCCAGCTCACCACCCGGGCTAGCGGGGGAGGGAGAGCAGTTCTTC. It is translated as CASSPPGLAGEGEQFF. Supplemented by reference TRBV18 and TRBJ2-1, the full variable domain reads NAGVMQNPRHLVRRRGQEARLRCSPMKGHSHVYWYRQLPEEGLKFMVYLQKENIIDESGMPKERFSAEFPKEGPSILRIQQVVRGDSAAYFCASSPPGLAGEGEQFFGPGTRLTVL.

J is TRBJ1-1 and V is TRBV7-3; the D is unclear. Trimming pared 0 bases from V and 0 bases from J, leaving 2 bases between. Germline V gene sequence: CDR1 SGHTA, CDR2 FQGTGA. This CDR3 is 13 amino acids long. The CDR3 sequence is CASSLTMNTEAFF. The CDR3 nucleotides read TGTGCCAGCAGCTTAACCATGAACACTGAAGCTTTCTTT.

CDR3 amino acids: CASTGQGRNEQFF. CDR3 coding DNA: TGTGCCAGCACGGGACAGGGGAGAAATGAGCAGTTCTTC. The chain couples TRBV25-1 to TRBJ2-1, with 10 nucleotides matching TRBD1. The CDR3 runs to 13 residues. Germline-derived CDR1 and CDR2 are MGHDK and SYGVNS. J lost 7 bases, V lost 7 bases, and 4 bases had no gene match. Full variable domain (rest looked up from reference TRBV25-1 and TRBJ2-1): EADIYQTPRYLVIGTGKKITLECSQTMGHDKMYWYQQDPGMELHLIHYSYGVNSTEKGDLSSESTVSRIRTEHFPLTLESARPSHTSQYLCASTGQGRNEQFFGPGTRLTVL.

CDR3 in DNA: TGTGCCAGCAGCTTAATAACAGGGGCGGACTATGGCTACACCTTC. It codes for CASSLITGADYGYTF. The chain is built from TRBV7-2 and TRBJ1-2, with 7 positions matching TRBD1. Germline CDR1 SGHTA, CDR2 FQGNSA. Losses at the gene ends were 2 bases for V and 3 bases for J; bases not matched to a gene: 6. CDR3 length: 15 amino acids. Supplemented by reference TRBV7-2 and TRBJ1-2, the full variable domain reads GAGVSQSPSNKVTEKGKDVELRCDPISGHTALYWYRQSLGQGLEFLIYFQGNSAPDKSGLPSDRFSAERTGGSVSTLTIQRTQQEDSAVYLCASSLITGADYGYTFGSGTRLTVV.

The V gene is TRBV7-8, the J gene TRBJ2-6, with no clear D. This CDR3 comprises 15 residues. The germline V and J ends were trimmed by 1 base and 3 bases, with 7 bases remaining between them. Germline CDR1 SGHVS, CDR2 FQNEAQ. The CDR3 spells CASSLGFGGANVLTF. Here the CDR3 DNA reads TGTGCCAGCAGCTTAGGGTTCGGTGGGGCCAACGTCCTGACTTTC. Drawing the rest from reference TRBV7-8 and TRBJ2-6, the complete variable domain is GAGVSQSPRYKVAKRGQDVALRCDPISGHVSLFWYQQALGQGPEFLTYFQNEAQLDKSGLPSDRFFAERPEGSVSTLKIQRTQQEDSAVYLCASSLGFGGANVLTFGAGSRLTVL.

CDR3 residues: CASETTRSYNEQFF. The CDR3 nucleotides are TGTGCCAGCGAAACTACCCGATCCTACAATGAGCAGTTCTTC. The rearrangement joins TRBV2 to TRBJ2-1; D unclear. CDR1 is SNHLY, CDR2 FYNNEI, per germline. With 8 bases removed from V and 1 base from J, the gap between germline ends came to 12 bases. CDR3 length: 14 amino acids.

The rearrangement uses TRBV14 and TRBJ2-5; TRBD1 matches 7 bases. The germline V gene has CDR1 SGHDN and CDR2 FVKESK. This CDR3 comprises 17 residues. V dropped 4 bases and J dropped 1; count of bases not matched to a gene: 12. The CDR3 DNA is TGTGCCAGCAGCCTCGTGGTCCGGGACAGAGTCCAAGAGACCCAGTACTTC. Amino acids: CASSLVVRDRVQETQYF.

The chain employs TRBV10-3 and TRBJ2-3, with 11 bases aligning to TRBD2. Germline trimming cut 6 bases from V and 0 bases from J; bases unmatched to any gene: 5. CDR3 length: 16 amino acids. Germline assignment: CDR1 ENHRY and CDR2 SYGVKD. The CDR3 sequence is CAIRQTSGVSTDTQYF. CDR3 bases: TGTGCCATCAGACAGACTAGCGGGGTTAGCACAGATACGCAGTATTTT.

On this clone itself: Relative to the germline gene, one junction end is altered; a read error may explain this. The gene calls are TRBV27 and TRBJ1-6; D possibly corresponds to TRBD1 (6 bases). CDR1 is MNHEY and CDR2 is SMNVEV in the germline V gene (reference sequence). The CDR3 loop spans 15 amino acids. DNA of the CDR3: TGTGACAGCAGATCAGGGGCCTCCTATAATTCACCCCTCCACTTT. This gives the protein CDSRSGASYNSPLHF.

The chain recombines TRBV9 with TRBJ1-1, with D possibly being TRBD1 (6 bases). The CDR3 runs 13 residues. Trimming left V 4 bases short and J 1 base short, with 8 bases between. Germline CDR1 SGDLS, CDR2 YYNGEE. In DNA form, the CDR3 reads TGTGCCAGCAGCACACAGGGGAACACTGAAGCTTTCTTT. This sequence encodes CASSTQGNTEAFF. Combining the CDR3 with reference TRBV9 and TRBJ1-1 gives the whole variable domain DSGVTQTPKHLITATGQRVTLRCSPRSGDLSVYWYQQSLDQGLQFLIQYYNGEERAKGNILERFSAQQFPDLHSELNLSSLELGDSALYFCASSTQGNTEAFFGQGTRLTVV.